This TCR beta chain was sequenced in a study of neurological immune-mediated disorders. The sample holds many counts of this clonotype. Time point in this sample: longitudinal time-point 1 (baseline). PBMCs numbering 2 million and stored at -80 C yielded the unsorted libraries. This CDR3 is 15 amino acids long. The ends were cut back, 3 bases at V and 4 bases at J, with 15 bases in the middle. It was by 5'RACE with 10-nucleotide random UMIs that the cDNA was made. MiXCR, applied by TCRdb to the 5' RACE reads, yields one record per CDR3 protein. This table has tens of thousands of distinct CDR3 sequences, about a tenth appearing once.

The source material was PBMCs. J is TRBJ1-2 and V is TRBV12-3 or TRBV12-4; D perhaps matches TRBD1 (5 bases). The sequence was obtained from a man aged 30 to 45 in good health. CDR3 nucleotide sequence: TGTGCCAGCAGTTTGACAGCGCAAGCCTCCTATGGCTACACCTTC. The encoded protein is CASSLTAQASYGYTF.